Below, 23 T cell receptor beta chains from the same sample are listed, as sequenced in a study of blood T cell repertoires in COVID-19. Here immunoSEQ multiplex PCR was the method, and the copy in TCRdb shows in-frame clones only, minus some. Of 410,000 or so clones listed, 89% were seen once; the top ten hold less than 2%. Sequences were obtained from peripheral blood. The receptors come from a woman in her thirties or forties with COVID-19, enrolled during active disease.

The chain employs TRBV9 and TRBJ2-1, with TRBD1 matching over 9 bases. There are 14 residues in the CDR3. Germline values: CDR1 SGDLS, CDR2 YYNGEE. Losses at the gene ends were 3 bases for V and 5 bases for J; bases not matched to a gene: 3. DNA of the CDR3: TGTGCCAGCAGCGGGGGACAGGGTAACAATGAGCAGTTCTTC. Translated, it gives CASSGGQGNNEQFF.

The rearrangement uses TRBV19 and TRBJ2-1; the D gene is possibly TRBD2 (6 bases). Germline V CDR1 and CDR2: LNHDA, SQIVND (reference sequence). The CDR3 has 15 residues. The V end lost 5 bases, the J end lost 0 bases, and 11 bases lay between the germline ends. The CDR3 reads CASSRVGGSYNEQFF. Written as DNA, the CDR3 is TGTGCCAGTAGTCGAGTGGGGGGCTCCTACAATGAGCAGTTCTTC.

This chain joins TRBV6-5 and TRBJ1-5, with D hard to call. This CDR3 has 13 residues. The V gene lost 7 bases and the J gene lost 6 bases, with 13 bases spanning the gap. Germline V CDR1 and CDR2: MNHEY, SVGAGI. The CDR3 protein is CASTQGGFQPQHF. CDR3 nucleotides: TGTGCCAGCACTCAAGGAGGGTTTCAGCCCCAGCATTTT.

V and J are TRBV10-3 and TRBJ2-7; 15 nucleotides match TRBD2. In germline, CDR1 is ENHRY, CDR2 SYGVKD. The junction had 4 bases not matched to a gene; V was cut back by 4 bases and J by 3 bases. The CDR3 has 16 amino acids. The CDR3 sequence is CAISAWTSGGVYEQYF. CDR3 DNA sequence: TGTGCCATCAGTGCCTGGACTAGCGGGGGGGTCTACGAGCAGTACTTC.

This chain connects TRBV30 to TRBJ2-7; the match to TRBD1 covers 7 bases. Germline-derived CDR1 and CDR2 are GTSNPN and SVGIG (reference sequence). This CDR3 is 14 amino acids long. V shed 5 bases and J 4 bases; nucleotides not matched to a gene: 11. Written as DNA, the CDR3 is TGTGCCTGGGAAAGGGTAGGGGGCAGGTACGAGCAGTACTTC. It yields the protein CAWERVGGRYEQYF.

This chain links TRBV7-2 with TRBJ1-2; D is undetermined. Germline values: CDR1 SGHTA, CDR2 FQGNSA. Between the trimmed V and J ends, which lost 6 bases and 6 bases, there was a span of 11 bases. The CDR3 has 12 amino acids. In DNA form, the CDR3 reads TGTGCCAGCAGTCTAGATCTAGATGGCTACACCTTC. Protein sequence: CASSLDLDGYTF.

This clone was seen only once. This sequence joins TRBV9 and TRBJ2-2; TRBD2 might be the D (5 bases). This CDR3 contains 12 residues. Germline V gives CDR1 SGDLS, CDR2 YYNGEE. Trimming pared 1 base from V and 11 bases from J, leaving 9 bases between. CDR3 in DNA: TGTGCCAGCAGCGTATACGGGGAAGAGCTGTTTTTT. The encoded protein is CASSVYGEELFF.

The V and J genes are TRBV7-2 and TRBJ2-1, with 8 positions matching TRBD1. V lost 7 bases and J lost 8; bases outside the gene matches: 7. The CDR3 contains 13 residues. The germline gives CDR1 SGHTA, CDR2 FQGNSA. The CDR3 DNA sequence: TGTGCCAGCAAAGGGGCAGGGGGCCATGAGCAGTTCTTC. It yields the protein CASKGAGGHEQFF.

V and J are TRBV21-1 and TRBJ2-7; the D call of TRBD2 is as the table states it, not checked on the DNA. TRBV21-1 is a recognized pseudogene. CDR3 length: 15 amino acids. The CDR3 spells CASSKVAGAENEQYF. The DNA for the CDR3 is TGTGCCAGCAGCAAAGTGGCGGGGGCGGAAAACGAGCAGTACTTC.

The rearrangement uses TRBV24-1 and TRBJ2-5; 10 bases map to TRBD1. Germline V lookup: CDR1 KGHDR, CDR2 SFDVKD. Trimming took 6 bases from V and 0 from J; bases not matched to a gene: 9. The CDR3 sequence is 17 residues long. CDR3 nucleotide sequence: TGTGCCACCAGTTCTCTCGGGACAGGGGCATACCAAGAGACCCAGTACTTC. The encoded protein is CATSSLGTGAYQETQYF.

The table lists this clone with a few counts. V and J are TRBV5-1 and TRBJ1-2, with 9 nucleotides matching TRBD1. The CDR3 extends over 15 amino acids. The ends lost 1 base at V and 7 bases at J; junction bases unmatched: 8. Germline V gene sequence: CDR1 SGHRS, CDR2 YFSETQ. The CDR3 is CASSLTGGSTSGYTF. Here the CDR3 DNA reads TGCGCCAGCAGCTTGACAGGGGGCTCAACCTCTGGCTACACCTTC.

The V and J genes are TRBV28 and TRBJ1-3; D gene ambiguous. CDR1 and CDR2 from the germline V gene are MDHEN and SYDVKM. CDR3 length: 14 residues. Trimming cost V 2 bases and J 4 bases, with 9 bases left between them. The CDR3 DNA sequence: TGTGCCAGCAGTTTAGGTGGCAGGGGAAACACCATATATTTT. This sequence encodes CASSLGGRGNTIYF. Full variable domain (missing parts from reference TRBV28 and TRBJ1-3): DVKVTQSSRYLVKRTGEKVFLECVQDMDHENMFWYRQDPGLGLRLIYFSYDVKMKEKGDIPEGYSVSREKKERFSLILESASTNQTSMYLCASSLGGRGNTIYFGEGSWLTVV.

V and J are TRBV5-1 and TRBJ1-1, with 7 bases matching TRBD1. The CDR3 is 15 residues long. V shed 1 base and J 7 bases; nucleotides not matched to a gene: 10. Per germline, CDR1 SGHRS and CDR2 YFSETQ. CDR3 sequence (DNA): TGCGCCAGCAGCTTGTTGGGAACAGGGGACGGTGAAGCTTTCTTT. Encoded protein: CASSLLGTGDGEAFF.

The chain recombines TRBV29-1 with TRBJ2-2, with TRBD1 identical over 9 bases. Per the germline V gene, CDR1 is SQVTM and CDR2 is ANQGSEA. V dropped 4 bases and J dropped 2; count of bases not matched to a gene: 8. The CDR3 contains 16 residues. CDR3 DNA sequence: TGCAGCGTTGGACCGGGACAGGGCGCCAACACCGGGGAGCTGTTTTTT. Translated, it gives CSVGPGQGANTGELFF.

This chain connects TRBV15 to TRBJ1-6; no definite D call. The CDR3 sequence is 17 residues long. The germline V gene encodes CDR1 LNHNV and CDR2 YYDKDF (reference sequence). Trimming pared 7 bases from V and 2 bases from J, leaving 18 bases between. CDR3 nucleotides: TGTGCCACCAAAAACGAAGCGACCCCGGCCTATAATTCACCCCTCCACTTT. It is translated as CATKNEATPAYNSPLHF.

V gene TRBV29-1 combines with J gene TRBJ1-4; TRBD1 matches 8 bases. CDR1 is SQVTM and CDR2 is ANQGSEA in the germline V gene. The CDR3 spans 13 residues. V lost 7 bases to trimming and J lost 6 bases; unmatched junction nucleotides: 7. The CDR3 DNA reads TGCAGCGCCCTAGGACAGGGTGATGAAAAACTGTTTTTT. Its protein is CSALGQGDEKLFF.

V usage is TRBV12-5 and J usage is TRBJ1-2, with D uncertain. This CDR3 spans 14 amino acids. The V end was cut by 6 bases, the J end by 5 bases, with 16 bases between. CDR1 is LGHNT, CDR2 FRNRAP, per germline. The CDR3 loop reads CASGQTEGRYGYTF. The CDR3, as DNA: TGTGCTAGTGGCCAGACCGAGGGTAGATATGGCTACACCTTC.

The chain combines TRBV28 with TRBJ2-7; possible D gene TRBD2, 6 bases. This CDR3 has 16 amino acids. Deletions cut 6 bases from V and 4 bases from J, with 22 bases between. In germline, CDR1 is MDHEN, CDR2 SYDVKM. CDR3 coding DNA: TGTGCCAGCAGATACCATGGGTTGGCTCGGGGGTACGAGCAGTACTTC. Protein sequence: CASRYHGLARGYEQYF. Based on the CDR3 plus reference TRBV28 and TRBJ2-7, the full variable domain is DVKVTQSSRYLVKRTGEKVFLECVQDMDHENMFWYRQDPGLGLRLIYFSYDVKMKEKGDIPEGYSVSREKKERFSLILESASTNQTSMYLCASRYHGLARGYEQYFGPGTRLTVT.

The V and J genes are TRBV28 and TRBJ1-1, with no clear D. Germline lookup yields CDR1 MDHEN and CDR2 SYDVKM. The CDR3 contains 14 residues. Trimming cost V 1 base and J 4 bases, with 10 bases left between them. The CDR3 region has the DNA TGTGCCAGCAGTTTATTACCGCGGATCACTGAAGCTTTCTTT. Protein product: CASSLLPRITEAFF.

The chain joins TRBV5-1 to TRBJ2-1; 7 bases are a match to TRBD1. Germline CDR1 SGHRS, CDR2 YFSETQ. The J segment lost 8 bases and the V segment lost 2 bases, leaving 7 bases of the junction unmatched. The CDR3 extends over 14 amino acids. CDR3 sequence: CASSLDRVGHEQFF. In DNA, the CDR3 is TGCGCCAGCAGCTTAGACAGGGTGGGCCATGAGCAGTTCTTC.

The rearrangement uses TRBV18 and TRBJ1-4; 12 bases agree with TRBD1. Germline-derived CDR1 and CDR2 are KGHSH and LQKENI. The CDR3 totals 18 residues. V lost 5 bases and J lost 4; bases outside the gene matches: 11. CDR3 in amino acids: CASSSPGTGGQGNEKLFF. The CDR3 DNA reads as TGTGCCAGCTCATCGCCCGGGACAGGGGGCCAGGGTAATGAAAAACTGTTTTTT.

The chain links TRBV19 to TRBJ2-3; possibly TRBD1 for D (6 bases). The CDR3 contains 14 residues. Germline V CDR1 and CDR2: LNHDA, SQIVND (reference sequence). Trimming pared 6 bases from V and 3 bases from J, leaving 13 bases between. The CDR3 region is CASRQGPGTDTQYF. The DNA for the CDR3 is TGTGCCAGTAGACAGGGTCCCGGGACAGATACGCAGTATTTT.

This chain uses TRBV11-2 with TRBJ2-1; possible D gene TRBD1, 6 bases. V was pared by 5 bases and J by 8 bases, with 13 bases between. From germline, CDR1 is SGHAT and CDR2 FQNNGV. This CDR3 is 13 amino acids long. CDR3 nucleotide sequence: TGTGCCAGCAGCCTTAACAGGGTCGATGAGCAGTTCTTC. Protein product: CASSLNRVDEQFF.